The 13 T cell receptor beta chains below were found in one sample sequenced in a study of T cell repertoires in cytomegalovirus infection. MiXCR was run by TCRdb on the reads, yielding one entry per CDR3 protein. Of fewer than 550,000 distinct CDR3 sequences listed, about 15% are singletons. The sequenced sample consisted of CD8+ T cells from PBMCs. The receptors come from a human donor in good health (CMV status not recorded). Some clones in this sample may be carry-over from other donors' samples.

The chain couples TRBV7-4 to TRBJ1-5; 11 nucleotides match TRBD1. V shed 4 bases, J shed 6 bases, and the junction held 5 bases outside the gene matches. The germline gives CDR1 SGHVT, CDR2 SQSDAQ. The CDR3 has 15 residues. CDR3 residues: CASSWGTGGGQPQHF. The CDR3 DNA reads TGTGCCAGCAGCTGGGGGACAGGGGGAGGTCAGCCCCAGCATTTT. Combining the CDR3 with reference TRBV7-4 and TRBJ1-5 gives the whole variable domain GAGVSQSPRYKVAKRGRDVALRCDSISGHVTLYWYRQTLGQGSEVLTYSQSDAQRDKSGRPSGRFSAERPERSVSTLKIQRTEQGDSAVYLCASSWGTGGGQPQHFGDGTRLSIL.

This clonotype was recorded many times. This chain links TRBV7-2 with TRBJ2-1, with a weak D call TRBD2 (6 bases). V lost 3 bases to trimming and J lost 0 bases, with 12 bases between them. Germline V gene data show CDR1 as SGHTA and CDR2 as FQGNSA. The CDR3 is made up of 16 amino acids. Written as DNA, the CDR3 is TGTGCCAGCAGCTTTGAGCGGGCTTTCTCCTACAATGAGCAGTTCTTC. Its translation: CASSFERAFSYNEQFF.

The table lists this clonotype with many counts. The chain links TRBV27 to TRBJ2-3; D is possibly TRBD2 (6 bases). V was trimmed by 7 bases and J by 2 bases, leaving 22 bases between them. This CDR3 is built from 17 residues. Germline CDR1 reads MNHEY; CDR2 reads SMNVEV (reference sequence). The CDR3 reads CASNSEGTASDTDTQYF. The CDR3 bases are TGTGCCAGCAATTCTGAAGGGACTGCCTCTGACACAGATACGCAGTATTTT.

This clonotype showed up just a few times. The chain recombines TRBV6-6 with TRBJ2-5, with a weak D call TRBD1 (5 bases). The germline CDR1 and CDR2 sequences are MNHNY and SVGAGI (reference sequence). With 6 bases removed from V and 1 base from J, the gap between germline ends came to 15 bases. The CDR3 is 15 amino acids. CDR3 coding DNA: TGTGCCAGCAGCTACGTCCGACAGCTCCAAGAGACCCAGTACTTC. It codes for CASSYVRQLQETQYF.

This clonotype occurred many times. The CDR3 reads CAAVRGLEAFF. CDR3 DNA sequence: TGTGCCGCAGTCAGGGGGCTTGAAGCTTTCTTT. The rearrangement joins TRBV7-8 to TRBJ1-1; 8 bases fit TRBD1. The germline V gene has CDR1 SGHVS and CDR2 FQNEAQ. The CDR3 has 11 residues. The junction had 6 bases not matched to a gene; V was cut back by 11 bases and J by 7 bases.

The V gene is TRBV19, the J gene TRBJ2-7; the D gene is possibly TRBD1 (6 bases). The CDR3 covers 15 residues. V lost 4 bases, J lost 4 bases, and 17 bases lay in between. Germline loops: CDR1 LNHDA, CDR2 SQIVND (reference sequence). CDR3 sequence reads: CASSTRDTQFYEQYF. In DNA, the CDR3 is TGTGCCAGTAGTACCCGGGACACCCAGTTTTACGAGCAGTACTTC.

The chain employs TRBV27 and TRBJ2-7; 9 nucleotides align to TRBD1. This CDR3 contains 17 residues. V lost 0 bases to trimming and J lost 2 bases; unmatched junction nucleotides: 8. Germline V gene sequence: CDR1 MNHEY, CDR2 SMNVEV (reference sequence). The CDR3 is CASSLSLGQGPTYEQYF. The CDR3 DNA sequence: TGTGCCAGCAGTTTATCGCTAGGACAGGGGCCGACCTACGAGCAGTACTTC.

Ten or more counts support this clonotype. The V call is TRBV7-9, the J call TRBJ1-2, with TRBD1 matching 8 bases. V lost 5 bases to trimming and J lost 8 bases; unmatched junction nucleotides: 4. The germline V gene encodes CDR1 SEHNR and CDR2 FQNEAQ (reference sequence). The CDR3 is 12 amino acids. CDR3: CASSRQGRGYTF. In nucleotides, the CDR3 is TGTGCCAGCAGCCGACAGGGGAGAGGCTACACCTTC.

This clonotype was observed a few times. The chain joins TRBV27 to TRBJ2-5; 7 bases map to TRBD2. V was pared by 6 bases and J by 1 base, with 8 bases of the junction left unmatched. Germline assignment: CDR1 MNHEY and CDR2 SMNVEV (reference sequence). The length of the CDR3 is 15 residues. In DNA, the CDR3 is TGTGCCAGCAGCCCGTCGGGAGGACCCCAAGAGACCCAGTACTTC. Translation gives CASSPSGGPQETQYF.

This clonotype has more than one count but fewer than ten. V is TRBV13 and J is TRBJ1-5; TRBD1 is a possible D gene (6 bases). V lost 5 bases to trimming and J lost 2 bases, with 10 bases between them. Germline values: CDR1 PRHDT, CDR2 FYEKMQ (reference sequence). The CDR3 consists of 14 residues. Written as DNA, the CDR3 is TGTGCCAGCAGCCGCAGGGGTGGCAATCAGCCCCAGCATTTT. Protein product: CASSRRGGNQPQHF.

The rearrangement joins TRBV18 to TRBJ1-4; TRBD1 aligns across 8 bases. Germline values: CDR1 KGHSH, CDR2 LQKENI. Trimming took 6 bases from V and 8 from J; bases not matched to a gene: 5. CDR3 length: 13 amino acids. CDR3 coding DNA: TGTGCCAGCTCGGGACAGGAAGGGGAAAAACTGTTTTTT. This sequence encodes CASSGQEGEKLFF.

This clonotype was counted between two and nine times. V is TRBV7-3 and J is TRBJ2-1, with 8 bases identical to TRBD2. The trim removed 1 base at V and 7 bases at J, leaving 6 bases unmatched. This CDR3 comprises 15 residues. Germline V gene sequence: CDR1 SGHTA, CDR2 FQGTGA. As DNA, the CDR3 is TGTGCCAGCAGCTTAATCCGGGGGGGAAAAAATGAGCAGTTCTTC. Its protein is CASSLIRGGKNEQFF.

This clonotype came up many times. V gene TRBV7-8 combines with J gene TRBJ1-2, with unresolved D. The V and J ends lost 4 bases and 0 bases respectively, with 9 bases between them. This CDR3 spans 14 amino acids. Germline CDR1 and CDR2: SGHVS and FQNEAQ. In nucleotides, the CDR3 is TGTGCCAGCAGCTATGCGGCGGCTAACTATGGCTACACCTTC. Its protein product is CASSYAAANYGYTF.